The 27 T cell receptor beta chains presented below share a single source sample, sequenced in a study of preoperative IRX-2 immunotherapy in early breast cancer. The protocol was immunoSEQ multiplex PCR, while the TCRdb copy is restricted to in-frame clones and leaves out a portion. The sample has approximately 15,000 clones, approximately 91% seen once. Regarding treatment: preoperative locoregional IRX-2 cytokine immunotherapy. Sampling was conducted from a patient treated with IRX-2 immunotherapy. The receptors come from a human donor with breast cancer.

This sequence joins TRBV14 and TRBJ1-1; tentative D call: TRBD1 (5 bases). With 1 base removed from V and 4 bases from J, the gap between germline ends came to 10 bases. This CDR3 has 14 residues. Germline-derived CDR1 and CDR2 are SGHDN and FVKESK. CDR3: CASSQVWGSTEAFF. The CDR3 bases are TGTGCCAGCAGCCAAGTATGGGGGAGCACTGAAGCTTTCTTT.

The chain employs TRBV2 and TRBJ1-2; no definite D call. CDR1 is SNHLY, CDR2 FYNNEI, per germline. Deletions cut 2 bases from V and 4 bases from J, with 11 bases between. The CDR3 loop spans 14 amino acids. The CDR3 DNA is TGTGCCAGCAGTGAACGGCAGGAGGTCTATGGCTACACCTTC. Its translation: CASSERQEVYGYTF.

This clone was observed a few times. CDR3 bases: TGTGCCAGCAGCCAATCAGGGACAGTGAACACTGAAGCTTTCTTT. It yields the protein CASSQSGTVNTEAFF. The chain combines TRBV16 with TRBJ1-1, with TRBD1 matching over 7 bases. Germline CDR1 reads KGHSY; CDR2 reads FQNENV. With V trimmed by 0 bases and J by 0 bases, 1 base remained unmatched. CDR3 length: 15 amino acids.

V and J are TRBV18 and TRBJ1-1; no reliable D call. Deletions cut 5 bases from V and 4 bases from J, with 20 bases between. Germline CDR1 is KGHSH and CDR2 is LQKENI. The CDR3 length is 16 residues. Here the CDR3 reads CASSSQSKPVGTEAFF. In DNA form, the CDR3 reads TGTGCCAGCTCATCCCAATCGAAGCCGGTTGGCACTGAAGCTTTCTTT.

This chain uses TRBV28 with TRBJ1-4, with D hard to call. Germline loops: CDR1 MDHEN, CDR2 SYDVKM. The CDR3 sequence is 12 residues long. Trimming left V 3 bases short and J 8 bases short, with 7 bases between. The DNA for the CDR3 is TGTGCCAGCAGTTTGCCGGGGGAAAAACTGTTTTTT. Protein product: CASSLPGEKLFF.

The J gene is TRBJ1-5, the V gene TRBV6-1; D unclear. CDR1 and CDR2 (germline): MNHNS, SASEGT. The CDR3 has 13 amino acids. The V end lost 3 bases, the J end lost 6 bases, and 9 bases lay between the germline ends. CDR3 sequence reads: CASSDQQIQPQHF. The CDR3 DNA sequence: TGTGCCAGCAGTGACCAACAGATTCAGCCCCAGCATTTT.

The J gene is TRBJ1-1, the V gene TRBV9; D uncertain. The CDR3 is made up of 14 amino acids. The germline V gene encodes CDR1 SGDLS and CDR2 YYNGEE. V lost 3 bases, J lost 4 bases, and 13 bases lay in between. CDR3 coding DNA: TGTGCCAGCAGCGCCGCCAGTCGTTCCACTGAAGCTTTCTTT. This translates into CASSAASRSTEAFF.

This clone was counted a few times. The rearrangement links TRBV18 to TRBJ2-3, with D uncertain. Germline CDR1 KGHSH, CDR2 LQKENI. Trimming shortened V by 3 bases and J by 3 bases, and 16 bases separated the two germline ends. CDR3 size: 16 residues. The CDR3 DNA reads TGTGCCAGCTCACCCCGGCCCCACACCCAAACAGATACGCAGTATTTT. Its translation is CASSPRPHTQTDTQYF.

The J gene is TRBJ1-5, the V gene TRBV28, with D unclear. The CDR3 loop spans 15 amino acids. CDR1 and CDR2 from the germline V gene are MDHEN and SYDVKM. The V end was cut by 8 bases, the J end by 3 bases, with 17 bases between. The CDR3 DNA is TGTGCCAGCGGACTTGATGGGCCGTACAATCAGCCCCAGCATTTT. It codes for CASGLDGPYNQPQHF.

This sequence joins TRBV27 and TRBJ1-5; D unresolved. The CDR3 length is 15 residues. Germline values: CDR1 MNHEY, CDR2 SMNVEV (reference sequence). V shed 0 bases and J shed 7 bases, with 13 bases lying between them. In nucleotides, the CDR3 is TGTGCCAGCAGTTTATCACCCCCGGGTGGCCAGCCCCAGCATTTT. Protein product: CASSLSPPGGQPQHF.

This chain links TRBV19 with TRBJ2-5; tentative D call: TRBD1 (5 bases). The CDR3 spans 16 residues. Trimming took 4 bases from V and 0 from J, leaving 15 bases between them. Germline CDR1 LNHDA, CDR2 SQIVND (reference sequence). The CDR3 reads CASSRYRTHNQETQYF. As DNA, the CDR3 is TGTGCCAGTAGTAGATACCGGACACACAACCAAGAGACCCAGTACTTC. Variable domain in full (rest from reference TRBV19 and TRBJ2-5): DGGITQSPKYLFRKEGQNVTLSCEQNLNHDAMYWYRQDPGQGLRLIYYSQIVNDFQKGDIAEGYSVSREKKESFPLTVTSAQKNPTAFYLCASSRYRTHNQETQYFGPGTRLLVL.

This rearrangement joins TRBV10-3 to TRBJ1-6; the match to TRBD1 covers 10 bases. V lost 6 bases and J lost 9; bases outside the gene matches: 8. The CDR3 is 15 amino acids. The germline CDR1 and CDR2 sequences are ENHRY and SYGVKD. CDR3 DNA: TGTGCCATCAGGGTAGACAGGGGGCAGTTTTCACCCCTCCACTTT. It encodes CAIRVDRGQFSPLHF.

The chain combines TRBV5-1 with TRBJ1-2, with 9 nucleotides matching TRBD1. V trimming: 4 bases; J trimming: 7 bases; junction bases outside the gene matches: 8. The CDR3 totals 14 residues. From germline, CDR1 is SGHRS and CDR2 YFSETQ. This CDR3 is CASSNSGTGFGYTF. For the CDR3, the DNA is TGCGCCAGCAGCAATTCTGGGACAGGGTTTGGCTACACCTTC.

The V gene is TRBV5-5, the J gene TRBJ1-2, with D unclear. The CDR3 has 14 amino acids. Germline lookup yields CDR1 SGHKS and CDR2 YYEKEE (reference sequence). The V and J ends lost 4 bases and 8 bases respectively, with 18 bases between them. The CDR3 DNA reads TGTGCCAGCAGCCCCTGGGGAGGGTCTAAAGGCTACACCTTC. This translates into CASSPWGGSKGYTF.

V is TRBV5-6 and J is TRBJ1-2, with D tentatively TRBD1 (6 bases). The CDR3 spans 15 residues. V was clipped by 6 bases and J by 0 bases, with 15 bases between them. Looked up from germline, CDR1 is SGHDT and CDR2 is YYEEEE. CDR3 in amino acids: CASTNVGGPNYGYTF. CDR3 DNA: TGTGCCAGCACCAACGTCGGGGGGCCTAACTATGGCTACACCTTC.

This chain links TRBV11-3 with TRBJ2-1; TRBD1 matches at 8 bases. V trimming: 1 base; J trimming: 5 bases; junction bases outside the gene matches: 4. Looked up from germline, CDR1 is SGHNT and CDR2 is YENEEA. The CDR3 totals 15 residues. CDR3 sequence (DNA): TGTGCCAGCAGCTTAGCTCAGGGGGCGAACAATGAGCAGTTCTTC. Translation gives CASSLAQGANNEQFF. Using reference TRBV11-3 and TRBJ2-1 for the parts outside the CDR3, the full variable domain is EAGVVQSPRYKIIEKKQPVAFWCNPISGHNTLYWYLQNLGQGPELLIRYENEEAVDDSQLPKDRFSAERLKGVDSTLKIQPAELGDSAVYLCASSLAQGANNEQFFGPGTRLTVL.

The chain recombines TRBV7-9 with TRBJ2-1; 16 nucleotides agree with TRBD2. CDR1 is SEHNR and CDR2 is FQNEAQ in the germline V gene (reference sequence). This CDR3 spans 19 amino acids. Trimming removed 8 bases from V and 6 bases from J; junction bases left unmatched: 16. CDR3 residues: CASGRPGLAGGPVSNEQFF. CDR3 in DNA: TGTGCCAGCGGCCGACCGGGACTAGCGGGGGGGCCAGTAAGCAATGAGCAGTTCTTC.

This chain connects TRBV7-8 to TRBJ1-1; the match to TRBD1 covers 7 bases. Germline CDR1 is SGHVS and CDR2 is FQNEAQ. Trimming took 5 bases from V and 3 from J; bases not matched to a gene: 6. There are 14 residues in the CDR3. CDR3 sequence: CASSAAGTDTEAFF. The CDR3 region has the DNA TGTGCCAGCAGCGCAGCCGGGACAGACACTGAAGCTTTCTTT. The complete variable domain, with remaining parts taken from reference TRBV7-8 and TRBJ1-1, reads GAGVSQSPRYKVAKRGQDVALRCDPISGHVSLFWYQQALGQGPEFLTYFQNEAQLDKSGLPSDRFFAERPEGSVSTLKIQRTQQEDSAVYLCASSAAGTDTEAFFGQGTRLTVV.

The genes are TRBV4-1 and TRBJ2-3, with 10 bases identical to TRBD2. The V gene end was trimmed by 2 bases and the J gene end by 1 base; junction bases not matched to a gene: 12. The CDR3 is 19 amino acids. Germline assignment: CDR1 MGHRA and CDR2 YSYEKL. The CDR3 region has the DNA TGCGCCAGCAGCCAATGGTGGATTAGACTAGCGGGTCGCACAGATACGCAGTATTTT. This codes for CASSQWWIRLAGRTDTQYF.

This chain connects TRBV6-5 to TRBJ2-2; either TRBD1 or TRBD2 may fit D (6 bases each). The CDR3 spans 16 residues. Trimming shortened V by 2 bases and J by 1 base, and 11 bases separated the two germline ends. Germline assignment: CDR1 MNHEY and CDR2 SVGAGI. The CDR3 DNA sequence: TGTGCCAGCAGTTACGTCGGGGGCCTGAACACCGGGGAGCTGTTTTTT. It yields the protein CASSYVGGLNTGELFF.

The V and J genes are TRBV18 and TRBJ1-1; no reliable D call. The CDR3 contains 13 residues. CDR1 is KGHSH, CDR2 LQKENI, per germline. The ends were cut back, 3 bases at V and 4 bases at J, with 9 bases in the middle. CDR3 loop: CASSPTTRTEAFF. CDR3 sequence (DNA): TGTGCCAGCTCACCGACCACCCGCACTGAAGCTTTCTTT.

The V gene is TRBV10-2, the J gene TRBJ1-3; the D is unclear. Germline CDR1 is WSHSY and CDR2 is SAAADI. The CDR3 is 16 amino acids. The ends were cut back, 2 bases at V and 1 base at J, with 12 bases in the middle. The CDR3 DNA follows: TGCGCCAGCAGTGAGGCAGGTTCTTTATCTGGAAACACCATATATTTT. Amino acid sequence: CASSEAGSLSGNTIYF.

The rearrangement uses TRBV20-1 and TRBJ1-1; TRBD1 matches at 7 bases. The germline V gene encodes CDR1 DFQATT and CDR2 SNEGSKA (reference sequence). Trimming took 1 base from V and 12 from J; bases not matched to a gene: 5. The CDR3 is 11 amino acids. This CDR3 is CSARGQGETFF. CDR3 DNA: TGCAGTGCTAGAGGACAGGGTGAGACTTTCTTT.

This chain uses TRBV5-1 with TRBJ2-6; D gene ambiguous. Per the germline V gene, CDR1 is SGHRS and CDR2 is YFSETQ. This CDR3 spans 14 amino acids. V lost 3 bases to trimming and J lost 2 bases, with 6 bases between them. The CDR3 loop is CASSSVPGANVLTF. The DNA of the CDR3 is TGCGCCAGCAGCTCAGTACCTGGGGCCAACGTCCTGACTTTC.

The rearrangement joins TRBV28 to TRBJ2-7, with 11 bases matching TRBD2. J was trimmed by 6 bases and V by 7 bases; bases with no gene match: 5. The CDR3 spans 13 residues. Germline V gene sequence: CDR1 MDHEN, CDR2 SYDVKM. CDR3 in DNA: TGTGCCAGCACCGGGACTAGCGGATTCGAGCAGTACGTC. As protein: CASTGTSGFEQYV.

The chain carries TRBV7-8 and TRBJ2-2, with 11 bases identical to TRBD1. The CDR3 consists of 16 residues. The V and J ends lost 6 bases and 6 bases, in that order; junction bases with no gene match: 9. Germline V gene lookup returns CDR1 SGHVS and CDR2 FQNEAQ. The CDR3 sequence: CASSHNGQGASGELFF. CDR3 in DNA: TGTGCCAGCAGTCATAACGGACAGGGGGCCTCCGGGGAGCTGTTTTTT.

The V and J genes are TRBV2 and TRBJ2-3, with a tentative D call TRBD1 (5 bases). Germline V gene data show CDR1 as SNHLY and CDR2 as FYNNEI. V lost 5 bases, J lost 2 bases, and 11 bases lay in between. The CDR3 is made up of 14 amino acids. The chain's CDR3 is CASSPTVPTDTQYF. The DNA for the CDR3 is TGTGCCAGCAGTCCGACAGTACCCACAGATACGCAGTATTTT.